This T cell receptor beta chain derives from a study of human T cells and chemical hapten exposure. Study-level background: The cohort included alopecia areata under or over 50% scalp, totalis and universalis.

Unique molecular identifiers were affixed to discrete cDNA molecules within the library. TCRdb reprocessed the RACE reads with MiXCR, giving one entry per CDR3 protein. The repertoire holds roughly 380,000 distinct CDR3 sequences, approximately 5% seen once, with approximately 2.8% in the top ten. The time point here: pre-sensitization, week 0. Treatment of the sample: therapeutic diphenylcyclopropenone sensitization with weekly scalp DPC. Blood collection happened ahead of applying each patch test. At least ten counts were recorded for this clonotype. The sequence derives from a woman aged 45-65 years with alopecia areata. Some clones in this sample may be carry-over from other donors' samples. The sequencing here drew on whole blood, taken in connection with sensitization to the hapten diphenylcyclopropenone (DPC).

CDR3 sequence (DNA): TGTGCCAGCAGCGTAAAGGAGCAGGGGAGGACAGATACGCAGTATTTT. This gives the protein CASSVKEQGRTDTQYF. V and J are TRBV9 and TRBJ2-3; D tentatively reads TRBD1 or TRBD2 (6 bases each). Trimming took 1 base from V and 3 from J, leaving 15 bases between them. The germline V gene encodes CDR1 SGDLS and CDR2 YYNGEE. CDR3 length: 16 residues.